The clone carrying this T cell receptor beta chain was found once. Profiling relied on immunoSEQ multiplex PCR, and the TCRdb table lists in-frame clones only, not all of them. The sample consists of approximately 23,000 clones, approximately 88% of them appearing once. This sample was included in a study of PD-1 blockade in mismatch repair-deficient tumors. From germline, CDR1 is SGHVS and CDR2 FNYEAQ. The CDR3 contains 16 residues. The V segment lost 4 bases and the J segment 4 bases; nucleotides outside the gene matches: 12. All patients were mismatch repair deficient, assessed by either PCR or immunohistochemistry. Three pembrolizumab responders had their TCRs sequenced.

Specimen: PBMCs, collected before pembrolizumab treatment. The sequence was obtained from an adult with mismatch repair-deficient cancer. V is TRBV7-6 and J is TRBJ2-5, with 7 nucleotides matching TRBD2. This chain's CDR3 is CASSSQVAGARETQYF. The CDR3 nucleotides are TGTGCCAGCAGCTCGCAAGTCGCGGGAGCGAGAGAGACCCAGTACTTC.